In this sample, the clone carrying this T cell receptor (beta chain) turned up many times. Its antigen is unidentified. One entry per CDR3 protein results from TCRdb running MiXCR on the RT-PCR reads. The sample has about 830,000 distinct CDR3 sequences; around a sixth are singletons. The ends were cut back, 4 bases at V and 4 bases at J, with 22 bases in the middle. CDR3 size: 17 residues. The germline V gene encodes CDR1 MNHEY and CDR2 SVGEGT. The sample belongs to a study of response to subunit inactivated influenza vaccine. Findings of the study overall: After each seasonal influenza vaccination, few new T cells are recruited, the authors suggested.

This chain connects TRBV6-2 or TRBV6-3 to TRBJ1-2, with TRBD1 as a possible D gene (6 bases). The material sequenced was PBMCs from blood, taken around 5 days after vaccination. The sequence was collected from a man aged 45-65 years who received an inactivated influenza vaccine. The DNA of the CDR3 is TGTGCCAGCAGTTTGTTGACAGGCCACAGGGTTGGCTATGGCTACACCTTC. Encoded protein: CASSLLTGHRVGYGYTF.